The text below deals with one T cell receptor beta chain. Those enrolled in Seattle joined during active infection and were followed longitudinally afterward. This entry is derived from a study of blood T cell repertoires in COVID-19. Across the study: COVID-19 samples collected from the United States, Italy and Spain covered acute and convalescent phases. T cells, B-cell-depleted T cells, or PBMCs supplied cDNA or gDNA.

Source study methods: Amplification with reference gene primers provided the estimates of nucleated cell counts. Method: immunoSEQ multiplex PCR; TCRdb's copy keeps in-frame clones and lacks some. V, J and clone size were drawn from that table, and D and trimming were deduced from the DNA. The repertoire holds over 150,000 clones, with roughly 79% as singletons. The CDR3 length is 18 residues. The germline V gene has CDR1 KGHSH and CDR2 LQKENI. The trim removed 4 bases at V and 2 bases at J, leaving 13 bases unmatched. Sequences were obtained from peripheral blood. The chain links TRBV18 to TRBJ2-2, with TRBD1 matching over 7 bases. This TCR was recovered from an elderly woman with COVID-19, enrolled during active disease. CDR3 sequence: CASSLRTGTTRNTGELFF. CDR3 nucleotides: TGTGCCAGCTCACTTCGGACAGGAACCACTCGAAACACCGGGGAGCTGTTTTTT. Supplemented by reference TRBV18 and TRBJ2-2, the full variable domain reads NAGVMQNPRHLVRRRGQEARLRCSPMKGHSHVYWYRQLPEEGLKFMVYLQKENIIDESGMPKERFSAEFPKEGPSILRIQQVVRGDSAAYFCASSLRTGTTRNTGELFFGEGSRLTVL.